A single sample is the source of the 10 T cell receptor beta chains below, sequenced in a study of blood T cell repertoires in COVID-19. Clones were sequenced by immunoSEQ multiplex PCR, and TCRdb holds only the in-frame ones, with some missing. The sample comprises roughly 110,000 clones, roughly 80% of which are singletons, and around 4.4% rests with the top ten. The material sequenced was peripheral blood. All receptors derive from a human donor in a cohort sampled during active COVID-19.

This chain joins TRBV27 and TRBJ2-5, with TRBD1 matching 10 bases. Germline lookup yields CDR1 MNHEY and CDR2 SMNVEV (reference sequence). The CDR3 extends over 15 amino acids. V lost 6 bases to trimming and J lost 5 bases; unmatched junction nucleotides: 9. The CDR3 loop reads CASRLDRGRPETQYF. As DNA, the CDR3 is TGTGCCAGCAGACTAGACAGGGGGCGGCCGGAGACCCAGTACTTC.

The chain joins TRBV20-1 to TRBJ1-3, with no clear D. The CDR3 is 14 residues long. Trimming pared 3 bases from V and 0 bases from J, leaving 9 bases between. The germline V gene has CDR1 DFQATT and CDR2 SNEGSKA (reference sequence). CDR3 region: CSASAQYSGNTIYF. The CDR3 coding sequence is TGCAGTGCTAGTGCCCAGTACTCTGGAAACACCATATATTTT.

This chain connects TRBV12-5 to TRBJ2-1; 7 nucleotides match TRBD2. This CDR3 has 18 residues. Trimming cost V 4 bases and J 1 base; bases outside gene matches: 13. The germline V gene has CDR1 LGHNT and CDR2 FRNRAP. The CDR3 spells CASGSPTSAQPSYNEQFF. The CDR3 region has the DNA TGTGCTAGTGGTTCCCCAACTAGCGCACAACCATCCTACAATGAGCAGTTCTTC.

This clone was seen a handful of times. The V gene is TRBV7-2, the J gene TRBJ1-6; 8 bases match TRBD1. CDR1 is SGHTA, CDR2 FQGNSA, per germline. The CDR3 is made up of 14 amino acids. Trimming removed 4 bases from V and 8 bases from J; junction bases left unmatched: 4. CDR3 DNA sequence: TGTGCCAGCAGCTCGACAGGGGTTCATTCACCCCTCCACTTT. Its protein product is CASSSTGVHSPLHF.

The chain is built from TRBV6-5 and TRBJ1-1; D is unclear. The CDR3 has 12 residues. Germline V lookup: CDR1 MNHEY, CDR2 SVGAGI. V was cut by 5 bases and J by 3 bases, with 7 bases left in between. The CDR3 loop is CASSSSYTEAFF. CDR3 bases: TGTGCCAGCAGTAGTAGTTACACTGAAGCTTTCTTT.

This rearrangement joins TRBV13 to TRBJ1-1; 9 nucleotides align to TRBD1. Unmatched junction bases numbered 8, after V lost 5 bases and J lost 1 base. Germline assignment: CDR1 PRHDT and CDR2 FYEKMQ (reference sequence). The CDR3 extends over 16 amino acids. The DNA of the CDR3 is TGTGCCAGCAGCCCCGGACAGGGGAGAGGGAACACTGAAGCTTTCTTT. Protein product: CASSPGQGRGNTEAFF.

This clone was seen only a few times. CDR3 sequence: CASSTNRDTEAFF. The CDR3, as DNA: TGTGCCAGCAGCACTAACAGGGATACTGAAGCTTTCTTT. This chain links TRBV7-3 with TRBJ1-1, with a weak D call TRBD1 (6 bases). Trimming removed 5 bases at V and 5 bases at J, with 12 bases between. The germline CDR1 and CDR2 sequences are SGHTA and FQGTGA. This CDR3 has 13 residues.

J is TRBJ2-1 and V is TRBV7-2, with TRBD2 identical over 7 bases. This CDR3 contains 15 residues. The trim removed 2 bases at V and 0 bases at J, leaving 1 base unmatched. Germline CDR1 SGHTA, CDR2 FQGNSA. CDR3 sequence reads: CASSLSSGSYNEQFF. The CDR3 DNA reads TGTGCCAGCAGCTTATCTAGCGGCTCCTACAATGAGCAGTTCTTC.

V is TRBV1 and J is TRBJ1-1; the table assigns TRBD1, which was not confirmed against the DNA. TRBV1 is annotated as a pseudogene. The CDR3 is 20 amino acids. CDR3 protein: CTSSPRRTYSGQTENTEAFF. CDR3 bases: TGCACCAGCAGCCCGCGTCGAACTTACTCGGGACAGACGGAGAACACTGAAGCTTTCTTT.

This clone was recorded only once. The J gene is TRBJ2-5, the V gene TRBV5-6; 9 bases align to TRBD2. Germline V CDR1 and CDR2: SGHDT, YYEEEE. The CDR3 runs to 16 residues. V gave up 1 base and J gave up 2 bases; unmatched junction bases: 6. DNA of the CDR3: TGTGCCAGCAGCTTGTATGGGGCGGGAGGGCAAGAGACCCAGTACTTC. Its translation is CASSLYGAGGQETQYF.